This TCR beta chain originates from a study of Graves' ophthalmopathy and Graves' hyperthyroidism. The wider study: Samples of peripheral blood were obtained at initial diagnosis, prior to treatment of any kind.

The CDR3 contains 14 residues. The V end lost 10 bases, the J end lost 2 bases, and 17 bases lay between the germline ends. CDR1 and CDR2 from the germline V gene are SEHNR and FQNEAQ (reference sequence). This clonotype has at least ten counts. The authors amplified TCR beta CDR3 regions from RNA transcripts. The first-round RT-PCR employed HTBI primers together with the Qiagen OneStep RT-PCR kit. A multiplex PCR was then performed as the second round. One entry per CDR3 protein, called by TCRdb with MiXCR from the multiplex PCR reads. The table lists about 400,000 distinct CDR3 sequences, 18% of them singletons.

The sequence was collected from a woman younger than 35 with Graves' ophthalmopathy. The rearrangement links TRBV7-9 to TRBJ1-1; unclear D gene. The sequencing input was peripheral blood. CDR3: CATDRLTINTEAFF. CDR3 DNA: TGTGCCACCGACCGCTTGACCATTAACACTGAAGCTTTCTTT.